These 18 T cell receptor beta chains originate from one sample sequenced in a study of sequential checkpoint blockade in melanoma (dated by TCRdb to the late 2010s). Library preparation used the immunoSEQ multiplex PCR assay. Entries here come from immuneACCESS through TCRdb and include only in-frame sequences with V and J called. Some clones fail to appear in such tables; in the studies checked, an unresolved V gene covers under half of the shortfall, and the cause of the remainder is unknown. The sample table contains several thousand clones; only one count was recorded for 59% of them. Jointly, the top ten make up around 41% of the sample. The treatment or condition label for this specimen denotes: randomized to nivolumab then ipilimumab (arm A) or the reverse (arm B). The sequencing here drew on CD8+ T cells sorted from blood (inferred from file names), taken from a patient given nivolumab and ipilimumab in sequence. The source is a human donor with melanoma.

In its sample, this clone was seen a few times. The chain joins TRBV7-9 to TRBJ2-2; 7 bases map to TRBD1. This CDR3 contains 15 residues. Germline trimming cut 6 bases from V and 2 bases from J; bases unmatched to any gene: 6. Germline CDR1 is SEHNR and CDR2 is FQNEAQ (reference sequence). The CDR3 spells CASRSGQHNTGELFF. The CDR3 region has the DNA TGTGCCAGCAGGTCGGGACAGCACAACACCGGGGAGCTGTTTTTT.

This clone showed up just a few times. This likely comes from a read error, as the CDR3 has no conserved phenylalanine or tryptophan at its end. The chain employs TRBV9 and TRBJ1-1, with D possibly being TRBD1 (6 bases). Germline V gene lookup returns CDR1 SGDLS and CDR2 YYNGEE. CDR3 length: 12 amino acids. CDR3 sequence (DNA): TGTGCCGGCAGCGAGGGGGACACTGAAGCTTTCTCT. Its protein is CAGSEGDTEAFS.

In this sample, this clone turned up once. This chain joins TRBV30 and TRBJ2-7, with 9 bases matching TRBD1. Germline V gene data show CDR1 as GTSNPN and CDR2 as SVGIG (reference sequence). Trimming removed 4 bases from V and 4 bases from J; junction bases left unmatched: 5. This CDR3 spans 13 amino acids. The CDR3 sequence: CAWNPGQGYEQYF. As DNA, the CDR3 is TGTGCCTGGAATCCGGGACAGGGTTACGAGCAGTACTTC.

V usage is TRBV4-1 and J usage is TRBJ1-5, with TRBD1 matching over 8 bases. The CDR3 covers 15 residues. V lost 4 bases, J lost 2 bases, and 4 bases stayed unmatched. The germline gives CDR1 MGHRA, CDR2 YSYEKL. For the CDR3, the DNA is TGCGCCAGCAGCCCAGGGGGCAGAGGCAATCAGCCCCAGCATTTT. Protein product: CASSPGGRGNQPQHF.

This chain links TRBV13 with TRBJ1-2; 8 nucleotides line up with TRBD1. From germline, CDR1 is PRHDT and CDR2 FYEKMQ (reference sequence). The CDR3 covers 13 residues. The V gene end was trimmed by 5 bases and the J gene end by 6 bases; junction bases not matched to a gene: 5. The CDR3 region has the DNA TGTGCCAGCAGCCAGGGGGCGCATAATGGCTACACCTTC. Encoded protein: CASSQGAHNGYTF. The complete variable domain, with remaining parts taken from reference TRBV13 and TRBJ1-2, reads AAGVIQSPRHLIKEKRETATLKCYPIPRHDTVYWYQQGPGQDPQFLISFYEKMQSDKGSIPDRFSAQQFSDYHSELNMSSLELGDSALYFCASSQGAHNGYTFGSGTRLTVV.

This chain joins TRBV6-6 and TRBJ1-5, with no clear D. This CDR3 is 12 amino acids long. Between the trimmed V and J ends, which lost 2 bases and 8 bases, there was a span of 7 bases. Germline lookup yields CDR1 MNHNY and CDR2 SVGAGI (reference sequence). The CDR3 protein is CASSYREEPQHF. In nucleotides, the CDR3 is TGTGCCAGCAGTTACCGGGAGGAGCCCCAGCATTTT.

The rearrangement links TRBV15 to TRBJ1-5; TRBD1 is a possible D gene (6 bases). The germline V gene has CDR1 LNHNV and CDR2 YYDKDF (reference sequence). V was trimmed by 3 bases and J by 4 bases, leaving 10 bases between them. The CDR3 is made up of 14 amino acids. CDR3 nucleotide sequence: TGTGCCACCAGCAGGACCAGGGGAAATCAGCCCCAGCATTTT. Residues: CATSRTRGNQPQHF. Using reference TRBV15 and TRBJ1-5 for the parts outside the CDR3, the full variable domain is DAMVIQNPRYQVTQFGKPVTLSCSQTLNHNVMYWYQQKSSQAPKLLFHYYDKDFNNEADTPDNFQSRRPNTSFCFLDIRSPGLGDTAMYLCATSRTRGNQPQHFGDGTRLSIL.

This clone was seen a few times. The chain joins TRBV27 to TRBJ2-3; 12 bases agree with TRBD2. V dropped 6 bases and J dropped 4; count of bases not matched to a gene: 11. Germline-derived CDR1 and CDR2 are MNHEY and SMNVEV (reference sequence). CDR3 length equals 17 residues. The CDR3 loop is CASSDQTRLAGADTQYF. The CDR3 bases are TGTGCCAGCAGCGATCAAACCCGACTAGCGGGGGCAGATACGCAGTATTTT.

The J gene is TRBJ2-3, the V gene TRBV5-6; possible D gene TRBD2, 7 bases. This CDR3 has 16 residues. Germline-derived CDR1 and CDR2 are SGHDT and YYEEEE. The V and J ends lost 2 bases and 4 bases respectively, with 17 bases between them. CDR3 bases: TGTGCCAGCAGCTTATCTGGGGGGGGCCGGGCAGATACGCAGTATTTT. Protein: CASSLSGGGRADTQYF. The full variable domain, rest sourced from reference TRBV5-6 and TRBJ2-3, is DAGVTQSPTHLIKTRGQQVTLRCSPKSGHDTVSWYQQALGQGPQFIFQYYEEEERQRGNFPDRFSGHQFPNYSSELNVNALLLGDSALYLCASSLSGGGRADTQYFGPGTRLTVL.

V is TRBV4-3 and J is TRBJ2-1, with 8 bases lining up with TRBD2. The CDR3 length is 16 residues. After removal of 3 bases from V and 9 bases from J, the junction contained 13 bases not matched to a gene. Germline V gene lookup returns CDR1 LGHNA and CDR2 YSLEER. DNA for the CDR3: TGCGCCAGCAGCCACGCGAGCGGGGGCGCCGACGGTGAGCAGTTCTTC. It yields the protein CASSHASGGADGEQFF.

This chain joins TRBV13 and TRBJ1-2; no definite D call. The CDR3 sequence is 16 residues long. The V and J ends lost 0 bases and 0 bases respectively, with 11 bases between them. CDR1 is PRHDT and CDR2 is FYEKMQ in the germline V gene (reference sequence). The CDR3 loop reads CASSLGTTPTNYGYTF. DNA for the CDR3: TGTGCCAGCAGCTTAGGGACAACACCAACTAACTATGGCTACACCTTC.

The genes are TRBV27 and TRBJ2-3, with D hard to call. This CDR3 is 12 amino acids long. Germline CDR1 MNHEY, CDR2 SMNVEV (reference sequence). The V end was cut by 6 bases, the J end by 5 bases, with 9 bases between. The CDR3 sequence: CASSLARDTQYF. The CDR3 DNA is TGTGCCAGCAGCCTTGCCAGAGATACGCAGTATTTT.

The table lists this clone with a few counts. CDR3 sequence reads: CASSLAGPMNTEAFF. CDR3 nucleotides: TGTGCCAGCAGCTTGGCTGGGCCTATGAACACTGAAGCTTTCTTT. This sequence joins TRBV5-8 and TRBJ1-1; D unresolved. This CDR3 comprises 15 residues. CDR1 SGHTS and CDR2 YDEGEE come from the germline V gene. Trimming removed 0 bases at V and 0 bases at J, with 9 bases between.

The V gene is TRBV7-2, the J gene TRBJ2-7, with 8 positions matching TRBD2. Trimming cost V 5 bases and J 4 bases; bases outside gene matches: 4. The CDR3 extends over 13 amino acids. Germline assignment: CDR1 SGHTA and CDR2 FQGNSA. The CDR3: CASSLGLAYEQYF. The CDR3 DNA reads TGTGCCAGCAGCCTCGGACTAGCTTACGAGCAGTACTTC.

The V and J genes are TRBV27 and TRBJ2-7; 7 bases are shared with TRBD1. V lost 5 bases and J lost 2; bases outside the gene matches: 9. There are 15 residues in the CDR3. CDR1 is MNHEY, CDR2 SMNVEV, per germline (reference sequence). The CDR3 nucleotides read TGTGCCAGCAGTCTCTACAGGGGCGCAGCCTACGAGCAGTACTTC. Amino acid sequence: CASSLYRGAAYEQYF.

This clone has a handful of counts. The gene calls are TRBV6-5 and TRBJ1-1; no clear D. The CDR3 extends over 15 amino acids. Germline loops: CDR1 MNHEY, CDR2 SVGAGI. Trimming pared 8 bases from V and 0 bases from J, leaving 16 bases between. Written as DNA, the CDR3 is TGTGCCAGCTGTAACCAGCGGGTCATGAACACTGAAGCTTTCTTT. Translation: CASCNQRVMNTEAFF.

The gene calls are TRBV28 and TRBJ2-2; weak D call: TRBD1 (5 bases). The CDR3 sequence is 14 residues long. CDR1 is MDHEN and CDR2 is SYDVKM in the germline V gene. Trimming pared 3 bases from V and 10 bases from J, leaving 15 bases between. CDR3: CASSFSGPVTELFF. The CDR3 coding sequence is TGTGCCAGCAGTTTTTCAGGGCCCGTCACGGAGCTGTTTTTT. The variable domain in full, completed from reference TRBV28 and TRBJ2-2, reads DVKVTQSSRYLVKRTGEKVFLECVQDMDHENMFWYRQDPGLGLRLIYFSYDVKMKEKGDIPEGYSVSREKKERFSLILESASTNQTSMYLCASSFSGPVTELFFGEGSRLTVL.

This rearrangement joins TRBV4-1 to TRBJ2-7, with 8 bases matching TRBD1. CDR1 is MGHRA and CDR2 is YSYEKL in the germline V gene. J gave up 3 bases and V 0 bases, and 4 bases lay outside the gene matches. The CDR3 length is 15 residues. CDR3 amino acids: CASSQDFDRGYEQYF. The CDR3 coding sequence is TGCGCCAGCAGCCAAGATTTTGACAGGGGCTACGAGCAGTACTTC.